Listed below are T cell receptor beta chains from one sample, sequenced in a study of T cell responses to AZD1222 COVID-19 vaccine. TCRdb keeps only in-frame clones here, not all; method: immunoSEQ multiplex PCR. The top ten hold under 20% of the sample, which has roughly 120,000 clones, just over 85% seen once. The sequenced sample was peripheral blood, obtained 28 days after the second AZD1222 dose. The origin of the receptors is an adult who received the AZD1222 COVID-19 vaccine. The CDR3 runs from the conserved cysteine through the conserved F or W. D genes are given only for firm matches. Part of the rows lack a size; the others show once, few, many or a class for expanded clones.

TRBD1 TRBJ2-7 . TRBV6-5 TGTGCCAGCAGGACAGGGTCCTACGAGCAGTACTTC CASRTGSYEQYF
. TRBJ2-1 . TRBV4-1 TGCGCCAGCAGCCAAGATGTTTCCAATGAGCAGTTCTTC CASSQDVSNEQFF
TRBD2 TRBJ2-1 . TRBV7-9 TGTGCCAGCAGACCGGGACTAGCGGGAGGAGTTCGAGGGAATGAGCAGTTCTTC CASRPGLAGGVRGNEQFF
. TRBJ1-2 . TRBV10-3 TGTGCCATCAGTGATCGGGACTATGGCTACACCTTC CAISDRDYGYTF
. TRBJ2-2 few TRBV24-1 TGTGCCACCAGTGACCATAACACCGGGGAGCTGTTTTTT CATSDHNTGELFF
. TRBJ1-4 . TRBV27 TGTGCCAGCAGTTTTAGGGGCCCGATTCGATTTAATGAAAAACTGTTTTTT CASSFRGPIRFNEKLFF
. TRBJ2-3 . TRBV30 TGTGCCTGGAACAGACAGCCGAGGGCAGATACGCAGTATTTT CAWNRQPRADTQYF
TRBD1 TRBJ2-1 . TRBV4-3 TGCGCCAGCAGCCTGGGGACAGGGGGCGCATTAAATGAGCAGTTCTTC CASSLGTGGALNEQFF
TRBD1 TRBJ1-4 . TRBV7-2 TGTGCCAGCAGCTTAGTAGGGACAGGGGGGGAAAAACTGTTTTTT CASSLVGTGGEKLFF
. TRBJ2-1 . TRBV6-2/TRBV6-3 TGTGCCAGCAGTTTTGACGGTAACTACAATGAGCAGTTCTTC CASSFDGNYNEQFF
. TRBJ2-1 . TRBV18 TGTGCCAGCTCACCACCGGTCTCTACAGGGTCTAGCAATGAGCAGTTCTTC CASSPPVSTGSSNEQFF
. TRBJ2-3 once TRBV7-2 TGTGCCAGCAGCCCGGGGTTCAAGGCCGATACGCAGTATTTT CASSPGFKADTQYF
TRBD2 TRBJ2-3 once TRBV30 TGTGCCTGGAGTGTAGCGGGAGGCCCTTTAAATACGCAGTATTTT CAWSVAGGPLNTQYF
TRBD2 TRBJ2-5 . TRBV11-2 TGTGCCAGCAGCGTTTTAGCGGGAGAGCACCAAGAGACCCAGTACTTC CASSVLAGEHQETQYF
TRBD1 TRBJ2-5 . TRBV7-2 TGTGCCAGCAGCTCCGGGACAGGGGGAGAGACCCAGTACTTC CASSSGTGGETQYF
. TRBJ1-5 . TRBV27 TGTGCCAGCAGTTACCAGGGAGTAGGCAATCAGCCCCAGCATTTT CASSYQGVGNQPQHF
. TRBJ1-1 . TRBV19 TGTGCCAGTAGTCCGAGCCAGGCGATTAGCACTGAAGCTTTCTTT CASSPSQAISTEAFF
. TRBJ1-2 . TRBV30 TGTGCCTGGAGTGTGACAGGTGGCTACACCTTC CAWSVTGGYTF
. TRBJ1-2 . TRBV5-6 TGTGCCAGCACAGGGTACTATGGCTACACCTTC CASTGYYGYTF
TRBD2 TRBJ2-7 . TRBV30 TGTGCCTGGAGTGTCTCCAGCGGGATCTACGAGCAGTACTTC CAWSVSSGIYEQYF
. TRBJ1-6 . TRBV2 TGTGCCAGCAGCATAACCGGGCAGGGATCCCCACATTCACCCCTCCACTTT CASSITGQGSPHSPLHF
. TRBJ2-1 . TRBV29-1 TGCAGCGTTGGTCGGTCCATTACGGGGGAGCAGTTCTTC CSVGRSITGEQFF
TRBD1 TRBJ2-1 . TRBV10-3 TGTGCCATCAGTGAGAAACCGGACAGGGGGCGAAACGGAAATGAGCAGTTCTTC CAISEKPDRGRNGNEQFF
. TRBJ1-1 . TRBV3-1/TRBV3-2 TGTGCCAGCAGCCAAGCGGGGGTGAACACTGAAGCTTTCTTT CASSQAGVNTEAFF
. TRBJ1-5 . TRBV2 TGTGCCAGCAGTCGATCCCTTAGCAATCAGCCCCAGCATTTT CASSRSLSNQPQHF
. TRBJ2-1 . TRBV11-2 TGTGCCAGCAGTTCAGACAGGGACTTTAATGAGCAGTTCTTC CASSSDRDFNEQFF
TRBD2 TRBJ2-2 . TRBV5-1 TGCGCCAGCAGCTGGTCTAGCGGGGCGAACACCGGGGAGCTGTTTTTT CASSWSSGANTGELFF
. TRBJ2-2 . TRBV7-6 TGTGCCAGCAGCTGGGTTCCGAACACCGGGGAGCTGTTTTTT CASSWVPNTGELFF
TRBD1 TRBJ2-5 few TRBV5-5 TGTGCCAGCATCCCGACAGGGGGCTTGGGAGAGACCCAGTACTTC CASIPTGGLGETQYF
TRBD1 TRBJ1-2 few TRBV3-1/TRBV3-2 TGTGCCAGCAGCCAACAGGGGGCCTATGGCTACACCTTC CASSQQGAYGYTF
. TRBJ1-5 . TRBV19 TGTGCCAGTAGTAGGGCGAGCTCACCCCAGCATTTT CASSRASSPQHF
TRBD2 TRBJ2-7 . TRBV5-1 TGCGCCAGCAGCTTGGTAGCGGGACTGGCCTACGAGCAGTACTTC CASSLVAGLAYEQYF
. TRBJ2-6 . TRBV9 TGTGCCAGCAGCGTAGATGGGGCCTCTGGGGCCAACGTCCTGACTTTC CASSVDGASGANVLTF
. TRBJ1-1 . TRBV15 TGTGCCACCAGCAGACCCCTGACCACTGAAGCTTTCTTT CATSRPLTTEAFF
. TRBJ1-2 . TRBV7-9 TGTGCCAGCAGCTTCGAGGGGGTCTTCTATGGCTACACCTTC CASSFEGVFYGYTF
TRBD1 TRBJ2-7 . TRBV19 TGTGCCAGTAGTATAAGACGAGGACAGGGGAGTTCCTACGAGCAGTACTTC CASSIRRGQGSSYEQYF
TRBD1 TRBJ1-1 . TRBV9 TGTGCCAGCAGCGGGGGACAGGGGCAGGGCACTGAAGCTTTCTTT CASSGGQGQGTEAFF
. TRBJ2-2 . TRBV18 TGTGCCAGCTCAAAACAGGGATCCGGGGAGCTGTTTTTT CASSKQGSGELFF
. TRBJ1-2 . TRBV6-5 TGTGCCAGCAGTTCTGCGGGGGGCGGCGGCTACACCTTC CASSSAGGGGYTF
. TRBJ1-2 . TRBV5-6 TGTGCCAGCAGCTTTTATCAACCGGCAGACTATGGCTACACCTTC CASSFYQPADYGYTF
. TRBJ2-7 . TRBV11-2 TGTGCCAGCAGCTTATTCCCCTACGAGCAGTACTTC CASSLFPYEQYF
. TRBJ1-3 . TRBV5-4 TGTGCCAGCAGCCCGCAGGACAGAGCGGGAAACACCATATATTTT CASSPQDRAGNTIYF